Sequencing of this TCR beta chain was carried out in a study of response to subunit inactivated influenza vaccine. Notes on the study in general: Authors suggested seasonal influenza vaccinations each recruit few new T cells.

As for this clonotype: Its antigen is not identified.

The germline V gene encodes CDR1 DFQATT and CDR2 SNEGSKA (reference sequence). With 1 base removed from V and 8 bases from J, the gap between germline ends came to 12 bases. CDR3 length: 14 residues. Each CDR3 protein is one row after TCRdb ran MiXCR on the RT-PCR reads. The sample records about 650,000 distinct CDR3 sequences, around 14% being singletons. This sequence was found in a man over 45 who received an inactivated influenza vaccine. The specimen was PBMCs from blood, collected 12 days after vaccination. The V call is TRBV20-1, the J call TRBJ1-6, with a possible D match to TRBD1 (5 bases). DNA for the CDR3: TGCAGTGCTAGAGTTTCGGGGGGAGATTCACCCCTCCACTTT. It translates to CSARVSGGDSPLHF.